A single sample is the source of the 17 T cell receptor beta chains below, sequenced in a study of T cell responses to AZD1222 COVID-19 vaccine (dated by TCRdb to about 2021). Reading the label with the study, this specimen's time point is: baseline before first vaccination. The library was prepared using the immunoSEQ multiplex PCR assay. TCRdb took over this immuneACCESS table, retaining in-frame rearrangements with V and J assigned. Such tables are incomplete; in checked studies, under half of the missing clones stem from an unresolved V gene, and the remainder is unexplained. This sample gives over 150,000 clones in total; around nine tenths of them show up just once. Clones ranked in the top ten supply over 1.5% of the sample. This sample comprised peripheral blood, obtained on day 0 of AZD1222 vaccination. Receptors originate from an adult in good health.

This chain uses TRBV12-1 with TRBJ2-7. TRBV12-1 is flagged as a pseudogene. There are 17 residues in the CDR3. As DNA, the CDR3 is TGTGCCAGCATCGAGGGGCAGTACTCTCCCCATTGGTGCGAGCAGTACTTC. Protein: CASIEGQYSPHWCEQYF.

The chain joins TRBV19 to TRBJ1-1; unclear D gene. This CDR3 comprises 14 residues. CDR1 is LNHDA, CDR2 SQIVND, per germline (reference sequence). With 6 bases removed from V and 3 bases from J, the gap between germline ends came to 14 bases. The CDR3 region is CASSRPDGYTEAFF. The CDR3 coding sequence is TGTGCCAGTAGCCGCCCGGACGGGTACACTGAAGCTTTCTTT. Full variable domain (remainder filled in from reference TRBV19 and TRBJ1-1): DGGITQSPKYLFRKEGQNVTLSCEQNLNHDAMYWYRQDPGQGLRLIYYSQIVNDFQKGDIAEGYSVSREKKESFPLTVTSAQKNPTAFYLCASSRPDGYTEAFFGQGTRLTVV.

V and J are TRBV25-1 and TRBJ1-6, with TRBD1 as a possible D gene (6 bases). The CDR3 spans 18 residues. The germline V gene has CDR1 MGHDK and CDR2 SYGVNS. Deletions cut 2 bases from V and 2 bases from J, with 16 bases between. CDR3 residues: CASSERGGLGPYNSPLHF. The CDR3 DNA follows: TGTGCCAGCAGTGAAAGGGGGGGCCTAGGGCCCTATAATTCACCCCTCCACTTT.

The rearrangement uses TRBV10-3 and TRBJ1-5; 9 nucleotides agree with TRBD1. Germline CDR1 reads ENHRY; CDR2 reads SYGVKD. CDR3 size: 15 residues. V lost 0 bases and J lost 4; bases outside the gene matches: 1. CDR3 nucleotide sequence: TGTGCCATCAGTGAGTCAGGACAGGGGAATCAGCCCCAGCATTTT. Its protein product is CAISESGQGNQPQHF.

This clone was observed a single time. The chain recombines TRBV6-6 with TRBJ1-5, with 11 bases matching TRBD1. This CDR3 is built from 16 residues. CDR1 MNHNY and CDR2 SVGAGI come from the germline V gene (reference sequence). The V gene end was trimmed by 6 bases and the J gene end by 9 bases; junction bases not matched to a gene: 13. CDR3 loop: CASSRGQGASPRPQHF. The DNA of the CDR3 is TGTGCCAGCAGCAGAGGACAGGGGGCGTCCCCGCGGCCCCAGCATTTT.

The rearrangement links TRBV27 to TRBJ2-7, with D perhaps assigned TRBD1 or TRBD2 (5 bases each). CDR1 is MNHEY and CDR2 is SMNVEV in the germline V gene (reference sequence). This CDR3 is 14 amino acids long. V was pared by 4 bases and J by 5 bases, with 15 bases between. The CDR3 DNA reads TGTGCCAGCAGTTCCGGGACCCCTGAGGACGAGCAGTACTTC. Translated, it gives CASSSGTPEDEQYF.

This clone was observed once. The chain has TRBV5-4 and TRBJ2-2; tentatively, D is TRBD2 (5 bases). V lost 4 bases and J 2 bases, leaving 15 bases between the germline ends. The CDR3 length is 16 residues. From germline, CDR1 is SGHNT and CDR2 YYREEE (reference sequence). DNA for the CDR3: TGTGCCAGCAGCCTTACTCCGGGAAGCAACACCGGGGAGCTGTTTTTT. Amino acid sequence: CASSLTPGSNTGELFF.

The gene calls are TRBV5-6 and TRBJ1-1; D is perhaps TRBD1 (6 bases). The germline V gene has CDR1 SGHDT and CDR2 YYEEEE. There are 15 residues in the CDR3. Trimming took off 2 bases at V and 0 bases at J, with 11 bases between the two ends. CDR3 amino acids: CASSFRGQMNTEAFF. CDR3 in DNA: TGTGCCAGCAGCTTCCGGGGGCAGATGAACACTGAAGCTTTCTTT.

The rearrangement uses TRBV4-3 and TRBJ2-6; D gene uncertain. Germline V gene sequence: CDR1 LGHNA, CDR2 YSLEER. V dropped 6 bases and J dropped 2 bases, with 5 bases sitting between them. This CDR3 has 13 amino acids. This CDR3 is CASRGTGANVLTF. CDR3 in DNA: TGCGCCAGCAGAGGCACTGGGGCCAACGTCCTGACTTTC.

The V gene is TRBV6-1, the J gene TRBJ2-7; TRBD1 agrees at 8 bases. CDR3 length: 18 amino acids. V was pared by 0 bases and J by 4 bases, with 14 bases of the junction left unmatched. Germline V CDR1 and CDR2: MNHNS, SASEGT. The CDR3 nucleotides are TGTGCCAGCAGTGAAGCTCGTACAGGGGGTCGCCGAACATACGAGCAGTACTTC. Protein product: CASSEARTGGRRTYEQYF.

The chain joins TRBV11-2 to TRBJ1-4; tentatively, D is TRBD1 (5 bases). V lost 4 bases to trimming and J lost 3 bases, with 18 bases between them. Germline CDR1 SGHAT, CDR2 FQNNGV. This CDR3 contains 17 residues. CDR3 nucleotides: TGTGCCAGCAGCTGGGGGATATTAGGGGTACCTAATGAAAAACTGTTTTTT. It translates to CASSWGILGVPNEKLFF. Full variable domain (missing parts from reference TRBV11-2 and TRBJ1-4): EAGVAQSPRYKIIEKRQSVAFWCNPISGHATLYWYQQILGQGPKLLIQFQNNGVVDDSQLPKDRFSAERLKGVDSTLKIQPAKLEDSAVYLCASSWGILGVPNEKLFFGSGTQLSVL.

The CDR3: CAWGGGGNTIYF. The CDR3 nucleotides are TGTGCCTGGGGGGGTGGTGGAAACACCATATATTTT. The chain carries TRBV30 and TRBJ1-3, with D perhaps TRBD1 (5 bases). V lost 5 bases and J 3 bases, leaving 8 bases between the germline ends. Germline V gives CDR1 GTSNPN, CDR2 SVGIG (reference sequence). The CDR3 covers 12 residues. The full variable domain, in which reference TRBV30 and TRBJ1-3 provide the parts outside the CDR3, is SQTIHQWPATLVQPVGSPLSLECTVEGTSNPNLYWYRQAAGRGLQLLFYSVGIGQISSEVPQNLSASRPQDRQFILSSKKLLLSDSGFYLCAWGGGGNTIYFGEGSWLTVV.

CDR3 amino acids: CASSLRTANSPLHF. The CDR3, as DNA: TGTGCCAGCAGCTTGAGGACAGCGAATTCACCCCTCCACTTT. This chain joins TRBV5-8 and TRBJ1-6; D is perhaps TRBD1 (6 bases). The germline V gene encodes CDR1 SGHTS and CDR2 YDEGEE. Between the trimmed V and J ends, which lost 1 base and 7 bases, there was a span of 9 bases. The CDR3 is 14 residues long. The complete variable domain, with remaining parts taken from reference TRBV5-8 and TRBJ1-6, reads EAGVTQSPTHLIKTRGQQATLRCSPISGHTSVYWYQQALGLGLQFLLWYDEGEERNRGNFPPRFSGRQFPNYSSELNVNALELEDSALYLCASSLRTANSPLHFGNGTRLTVT.

The V call is TRBV30, the J call TRBJ1-5; possible D gene TRBD1, 6 bases. Deletions cut 1 base from V and 10 bases from J, with 20 bases between. The CDR3 sequence is 15 residues long. Germline CDR1 and CDR2: GTSNPN and SVGIG (reference sequence). The CDR3 DNA reads as TGTGCCTGGAGTGCCGCGTTGGGGGGACACGTACCCCAGCATTTT. This translates into CAWSAALGGHVPQHF.

This chain uses TRBV29-1 with TRBJ1-1, with D perhaps TRBD1 (6 bases). This CDR3 spans 13 amino acids. V dropped 1 base and J dropped 10 bases, with 16 bases sitting between them. CDR1 is SQVTM, CDR2 ANQGSEA, per germline. In DNA form, the CDR3 reads TGCAGCGTTGAAGTTTCAGGGGCTAGCGTAGCTTTCTTT. Translation gives CSVEVSGASVAFF.

V usage is TRBV6-5 and J usage is TRBJ1-2; D not certain. V lost 6 bases and J 7 bases, leaving 9 bases between the germline ends. Germline CDR1 reads MNHEY; CDR2 reads SVGAGI. The CDR3 spans 11 residues. The chain's CDR3 is CASRRPVGYTF. In DNA, the CDR3 is TGTGCCAGCAGACGGCCCGTTGGCTACACCTTC.

This chain links TRBV2 with TRBJ1-1; the D is unclear. Germline V CDR1 and CDR2: SNHLY, FYNNEI. With 7 bases removed from V and 6 bases from J, the gap between germline ends came to 12 bases. CDR3 length: 12 residues. The CDR3 region is CASNGQFSEAFF. CDR3 DNA sequence: TGTGCCAGCAATGGGCAGTTTTCTGAAGCTTTCTTT.